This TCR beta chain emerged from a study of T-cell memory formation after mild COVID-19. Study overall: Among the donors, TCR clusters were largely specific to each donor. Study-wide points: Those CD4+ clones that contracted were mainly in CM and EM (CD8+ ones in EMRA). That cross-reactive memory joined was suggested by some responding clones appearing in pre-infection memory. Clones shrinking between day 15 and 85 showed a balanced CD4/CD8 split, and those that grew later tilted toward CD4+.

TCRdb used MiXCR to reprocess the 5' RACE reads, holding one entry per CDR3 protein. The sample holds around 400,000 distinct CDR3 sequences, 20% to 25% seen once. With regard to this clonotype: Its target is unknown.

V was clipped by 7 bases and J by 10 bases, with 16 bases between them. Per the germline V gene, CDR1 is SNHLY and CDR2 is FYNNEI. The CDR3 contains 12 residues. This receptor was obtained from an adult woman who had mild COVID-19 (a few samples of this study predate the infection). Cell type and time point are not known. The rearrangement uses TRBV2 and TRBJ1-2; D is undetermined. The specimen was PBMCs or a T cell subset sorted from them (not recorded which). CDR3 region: CASTRQNRVYTF. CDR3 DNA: TGTGCCAGCACACGCCAGAATAGGGTCTACACCTTC.